This TCR beta chain originates from a study of blood T cell repertoires in COVID-19. Overall study: COVID-19 samples from acute and convalescent phases originated in the United States, Italy and Spain. PBMCs, B-cell-depleted T cells, or T cells were the source of the cDNA or gDNA that made up the material.

As handled by the study authors: Scientists estimated how many nucleated cells there were by amplifying reference gene primers. TCRdb's copy holds only in-frame clones and misses some; the assay was immunoSEQ multiplex PCR. V, J and clone size reflect that table, while D and trimming were determined from the DNA. The sample records about 60,000 clones, approximately 84% being singletons. In its sample, this clone was seen once. This CDR3 contains 17 residues. Germline V gene sequence: CDR1 SGHTA, CDR2 FQGNSA. Trimming shortened V by 0 bases and J by 6 bases, and 18 bases separated the two germline ends.

This TCR was sampled from a man in his 70s with active COVID-19. The sample comprised peripheral blood. The chain joins TRBV7-2 to TRBJ2-1; D may be TRBD1 (7 bases). The CDR3 DNA reads as TGTGCCAGCAGCTTAGCTCGAGGGGGCGGGGAAAGCAATGAGCAGTTCTTC. Its protein product is CASSLARGGGESNEQFF.